Included here is one TCR beta chain sequence, with context. Its antigen is still unknown. This sample is drawn from a study of immune evolution from preneoplasia to lung adenocarcinoma. Turning to the study itself: HLA loss of heterozygosity: about 7% AIS, about 15% MIA, over 30% ADC, none AAH.

Study outcomes and limitations: Clonality was highest in normal lung, lower in later-stage lesions apparently. Top clone share appeared to fall from AAH through AIS, MIA, adenocarcinoma.

The germline V gene has CDR1 SGDLS and CDR2 YYNGEE. The V end was cut by 0 bases, the J end by 3 bases, with 19 bases between. The CDR3 covers 17 residues. The method was immunoSEQ multiplex PCR; TCRdb's version includes in-frame clones alone and lacks a portion of them. The data show under 4,500 clones, with roughly four fifths seen just once and around 3.2% held by the top ten. The sequenced sample was FFPE minimally invasive lung adenocarcinoma tissue. This clonotype originated in a person aged 60 to 70 with lung adenocarcinoma. The V and J genes are TRBV9 and TRBJ2-7; the D gene is possibly TRBD2 (7 bases). The CDR3 DNA follows: TGTGCCAGCAGCGTAGGAGACGGGGGCGGGAGCATCTACGAGCAGTACTTC. Protein product: CASSVGDGGGSIYEQYF.